This is a list of T cell receptor beta chains from one sample in a study of blood T cell repertoires in COVID-19. Some clones are missing from TCRdb's copy, which holds only in-frame ones; the method was immunoSEQ multiplex PCR. The table lists just over 300,000 clones, nearly 90% of them singletons, with approximately 4.3% in the top ten. Sequenced: PBMCs or T cells enriched from blood (not recorded which). These receptors were collected from a woman aged 18-29 years with acute COVID-19. CDR3s include the opening cysteine and the closing phenylalanine or tryptophan. D genes are given only for firm matches. Not all rows give a size; the values are once, few, many and, for expanded clones, a class.

V gene	clone size	J gene	D gene	CDR3 protein	CDR3 DNA
TRBV30	NA	TRBJ1-2	NA	CAWSGETVVYYGYTF	TGTGCCTGGAGTGGCGAGACAGTAGTTTACTATGGCTACACCTTC
TRBV20-1	NA	TRBJ2-1	TRBD2	CSASLAGDNEQFF	TGCAGTGCTAGTTTAGCGGGGGACAATGAGCAGTTCTTC
TRBV10-3	once	TRBJ1-1	TRBD1	CAINAGGGTEAFF	TGTGCCATCAATGCAGGGGGCGGCACTGAAGCTTTCTTT
TRBV24-1	NA	TRBJ2-5	NA	CATSDSGWETQYF	TGTGCCACCAGTGATTCGGGGTGGGAGACCCAGTACTTC
TRBV3-1/TRBV3-2	NA	TRBJ2-1	NA	CASSYLSSYNEQFF	TGTGCCAGCAGCTATCTAAGCTCCTACAATGAGCAGTTCTTC
TRBV7-9	NA	TRBJ2-7	TRBD2	CASSSSSGLVSYEQYF	TGTGCCAGCAGCTCCTCTTCGGGACTAGTAAGCTACGAGCAGTACTTC
TRBV2	NA	TRBJ1-5	NA	CASSGQYGLGQPQHF	TGTGCCAGCAGTGGACAGTACGGCCTAGGTCAGCCCCAGCATTTT
TRBV19	NA	TRBJ1-1	NA	CASSISQGIYTEAFF	TGTGCCAGTAGTATCAGCCAGGGCATATACACTGAAGCTTTCTTT
TRBV19	NA	TRBJ2-7	NA	CASSRGGYEQYF	TGTGCCAGTAGTAGGGGCGGCTACGAGCAGTACTTC
TRBV7-2	once	TRBJ2-4	TRBD1	CASRQGIGLAKNIQYF	TGTGCCAGCAGACAGGGGATTGGGTTGGCCAAAAACATTCAGTACTTC
TRBV28	once	TRBJ1-5	NA	CASDRLQGRQPQHF	TGTGCCAGCGACCGTTTACAGGGACGTCAGCCCCAGCATTTT
TRBV20-1	once	TRBJ2-4	NA	CSASRGPGDIQYF	TGCAGTGCTAGTCGGGGCCCGGGGGACATTCAGTACTTC
TRBV7-8	few	TRBJ2-7	NA	CASSLDHTYEQYF	TGTGCCAGCAGCTTAGACCACACCTACGAGCAGTACTTC
TRBV13	NA	TRBJ1-2	NA	CASSLEGGYGYTF	TGTGCCAGCAGCTTAGAGGGGGGGTATGGCTACACCTTC
TRBV28	few	TRBJ1-2	NA	CASSLPPLDYGYTF	TGTGCCAGCAGTTTACCCCCCCTCGACTATGGCTACACCTTC
TRBV28	NA	TRBJ1-6	NA	CASISGVDNSPLHF	TGTGCCAGCATCTCAGGGGTGGATAATTCACCCCTCCACTTT
TRBV19	NA	TRBJ1-2	NA	CASSSDRANYGYTF	TGTGCCAGTAGTTCGGACAGAGCTAACTATGGCTACACCTTC
TRBV11-3	NA	TRBJ2-1	TRBD1	CASSLGDRAGNEQFF	TGTGCCAGCAGCTTAGGAGACAGGGCGGGCAATGAGCAGTTCTTC
TRBV3-1/TRBV3-2	NA	TRBJ1-1	NA	CASSHLSAGFSTEAFF	TGTGCCAGCAGCCACCTGAGTGCAGGGTTTAGCACTGAAGCTTTCTTT
TRBV27	NA	TRBJ2-1	TRBD2	CASSFEAGTTFYNEQFF	TGTGCCAGCAGTTTCGAAGCCGGGACTACCTTCTACAATGAGCAGTTCTTC
TRBV18	NA	TRBJ1-6	TRBD1	CASSKGQGGSPLHF	TGTGCCAGCTCAAAGGGACAGGGAGGTTCACCCCTCCACTTT
TRBV15	NA	TRBJ2-5	NA	CATSQETQYF	TGTGCCACCTCTCAAGAGACCCAGTACTTC
TRBV19	NA	TRBJ1-2	NA	CASRPGDLPYGYTF	TGTGCCAGTCGTCCAGGGGACCTCCCTTATGGCTACACCTTC
TRBV11-3	NA	TRBJ2-3	TRBD2	CASSLNLAGPSTDTQYF	TGTGCCAGCAGCCTAAACCTAGCGGGCCCTAGCACAGATACGCAGTATTTT
TRBV5-1	NA	TRBJ2-5	TRBD1	CASSLGDRVGETQYF	TGCGCCAGCAGCTTGGGGGACAGGGTAGGAGAGACCCAGTACTTC
TRBV28	NA	TRBJ1-2	NA	CASGSLSYTF	TGTGCCAGCGGCTCCTTGAGCTACACCTTC
TRBV28	NA	TRBJ1-4	NA	CASLRTVGEKLFF	TGTGCCAGCCTAAGAACAGTTGGAGAAAAACTGTTTTTT
TRBV19	NA	TRBJ2-1	NA	CASSGEPYNEQFF	TGTGCCAGTAGCGGGGAGCCCTACAATGAGCAGTTCTTC